A selection of T cell receptor beta chains follows, all from one sample in a study of blood T cell repertoires in COVID-19. Only in-frame clones appear in the TCRdb table, and some are missing; sequencing was by immunoSEQ multiplex PCR. This table holds about 74,000 clones, 70% to 75% found once. The material sequenced was peripheral blood. The receptors were sampled from a man between 65 and 85 years old with acute or convalescent COVID-19. Both conserved end residues are part of each CDR3. Each record gives: V gene, D gene, J gene, clone size, CDR3 length, CDR3 protein, CDR3 DNA. The D gene is left open where the match is weak. Some rows have no size entry. The others give once, few or many, or a class for an expanded clone.

TRBV14	NA	TRBJ2-2	NA	17	CASSRYLRGGNTGELFF	TGTGCCAGCAGCCGATATCTAAGGGGGGGCAACACCGGGGAGCTGTTTTTT
TRBV2	TRBD1	TRBJ2-2	NA	17	CASSETGTDSSTGELFF	TGTGCCAGCAGTGAAACCGGGACAGATTCTAGCACCGGGGAGCTGTTTTTT
TRBV13	TRBD2	TRBJ2-1	NA	16	CASSGGLAGSYNEQFF	TGTGCCAGCAGCGGGGGACTAGCGGGATCTTACAATGAGCAGTTCTTC
TRBV2	TRBD2	TRBJ2-3	few	15	CASTLAGGSTDTQYF	TGTGCCAGCACCCTAGCGGGAGGTAGCACAGATACGCAGTATTTT
TRBV5-1	NA	TRBJ2-1	NA	14	CASSQGAPYNEQFF	TGCGCCAGCAGTCAAGGGGCCCCCTACAATGAGCAGTTCTTC
TRBV13	NA	TRBJ1-5	NA	15	CASSLKGAGNQPQHF	TGTGCCAGCAGCTTAAAAGGTGCGGGCAATCAGCCCCAGCATTTT
TRBV27	NA	TRBJ2-7	NA	13	CASSLNRAYEQYF	TGTGCCAGCAGTTTAAACAGGGCCTACGAGCAGTACTTC
TRBV5-4	TRBD1	TRBJ2-7	NA	14	CASSFGTDPYEQYF	TGTGCCAGCAGCTTTGGGACAGACCCTTACGAGCAGTACTTC
TRBV28	NA	TRBJ2-2	once	14	CASHKRANTGELFF	TGTGCCAGCCACAAGCGGGCGAACACCGGGGAGCTGTTTTTT
TRBV6-5	TRBD1	TRBJ1-2	NA	13	CASSPTGGYGYTF	TGTGCCAGCAGTCCGACAGGGGGATATGGCTACACCTTC
TRBV5-8	NA	TRBJ1-1	NA	14	CASSLGQGGTEAFF	TGTGCCAGCAGCTTGGGGCAGGGAGGGACTGAAGCTTTCTTT
TRBV27	TRBD1	TRBJ2-7	few	14	CASSWTGRPYEQYF	TGTGCCAGCAGTTGGACAGGTCGACCCTACGAGCAGTACTTC
TRBV20-1	NA	TRBJ2-2	NA	14	CSASGVQGGGELFF	TGCAGTGCTAGTGGGGTCCAGGGTGGCGGGGAGCTGTTTTTT
TRBV7-7	NA	TRBJ2-2	many	16	CASSLGPVPQGGELFF	TGTGCTAGCAGCTTGGGGCCCGTACCTCAAGGAGGGGAGCTGTTTTTT
TRBV6-1	TRBD1	TRBJ1-6	NA	14	CASSEGGGGSPLHF	TGTGCCAGCAGTGAAGGAGGGGGCGGTTCACCCCTCCACTTT
TRBV19	TRBD1	TRBJ2-5	NA	15	CASSSSGTVYETQYF	TGTGCCAGTAGTTCTTCCGGGACAGTATATGAGACCCAGTACTTC
TRBV27	TRBD2	TRBJ2-5	once	14	CASGRLAGGETQYF	TGTGCCAGCGGCCGGCTAGCGGGAGGTGAGACCCAGTACTTC
TRBV11-1	NA	TRBJ1-1	NA	13	CASSSWGDTEAFF	TGTGCCAGCAGCAGCTGGGGCGACACTGAAGCTTTCTTT
TRBV7-2	TRBD1	TRBJ1-5	NA	14	CASSLVTGDQPQHF	TGTGCCAGCAGCTTAGTTACAGGGGATCAGCCCCAGCATTTT
TRBV4-2	NA	TRBJ1-1	once	15	CASSQDLQSNTEAFF	TGTGCCAGCAGCCAAGATCTACAGAGTAACACTGAAGCTTTCTTT
TRBV27	TRBD2	TRBJ2-1	NA	16	CASTPGAGGTYNEQFF	TGTGCCAGCACTCCTGGCGCGGGAGGCACCTACAATGAGCAGTTCTTC
TRBV19	NA	TRBJ1-6	NA	12	CASGGGYGPLHF	TGTGCCAGTGGGGGGGGTTATGGACCCCTCCACTTT
TRBV19	NA	TRBJ1-1	NA	15	CASTPWTESYTEAFF	TGTGCCAGTACCCCGTGGACAGAGAGTTACACTGAAGCTTTCTTT
TRBV6-5	TRBD1	TRBJ1-2	NA	13	CASSAGQPYGYTF	TGTGCCAGCAGCGCGGGACAGCCTTATGGCTACACCTTC
TRBV4-1	NA	TRBJ1-5	NA	18	CASSQAPLREAWDQPQHF	TGCGCCAGCAGCCAAGCCCCTCTCAGGGAGGCTTGGGATCAGCCCCAGCATTTT
TRBV7-2	NA	TRBJ2-5	NA	14	CASSPGTLKETQYF	TGTGCCAGCAGCCCCGGGACTCTCAAAGAGACCCAGTACTTC
TRBV7-9	NA	TRBJ2-5	NA	15	CASSLARGLSETQYF	TGTGCCAGCAGCTTAGCGCGGGGGCTAAGTGAGACCCAGTACTTC
TRBV29-1	NA	TRBJ2-7	NA	13	CSLPGGPSFEQYF	TGCAGCCTTCCGGGGGGCCCCTCTTTCGAGCAGTACTTC
TRBV11-3	TRBD2	TRBJ2-3	NA	14	CASSLSGLADTQYF	TGTGCCAGCAGCTTATCGGGACTAGCAGATACGCAGTATTTT
TRBV11-3	TRBD1	TRBJ1-4	NA	15	CASSPSAGGCEKLFF	TGTGCCAGCAGCCCCTCGGCAGGGGGATGTGAAAAACTGTTTTTT
TRBV20-1	NA	TRBJ1-5	few	11	CSARDVGSQHF	TGCAGTGCTAGAGATGTCGGTTCCCAGCATTTT
TRBV11-1	NA	TRBJ1-3	few	15	CASSLLSGAGNTIYF	TGTGCCAGCAGCTTACTGTCGGGAGCTGGAAACACCATATATTTT
TRBV5-1	NA	TRBJ2-5	NA	14	CASSLVAAWETQYF	TGCGCCAGCAGCTTGGTGGCCGCCTGGGAGACCCAGTACTTC
TRBV3-1/TRBV3-2	NA	TRBJ2-7	NA	15	CASSPGPGSLYEQYF	TGTGCCAGCAGCCCCGGGCCGGGGAGCCTCTACGAGCAGTACTTC
TRBV9	NA	TRBJ1-3	NA	15	CASSVEATAGNTIYF	TGTGCCAGCAGCGTAGAAGCGACAGCTGGAAACACCATATATTTT
TRBV24-1	NA	TRBJ2-1	NA	16	CATSDSVTASYNEQFF	TGTGCCACCAGTGACTCCGTGACAGCCTCCTACAATGAGCAGTTCTTC
TRBV5-1	NA	TRBJ1-1	few	14	CASSLAGGHTEAFF	TGCGCCAGCAGCTTGGCGGGGGGGCACACTGAAGCTTTCTTT
TRBV5-6	NA	TRBJ2-2	NA	15	CASSPLWGGGGELFF	TGTGCCAGCAGCCCCCTTTGGGGGGGCGGCGGGGAGCTGTTTTTT
TRBV28	TRBD2	TRBJ2-7	once	14	CASSPGTTSREQYF	TGTGCCAGCAGTCCCGGGACTACCTCTAGGGAGCAGTACTTC
TRBV7-2	NA	TRBJ2-1	NA	17	CASSYRGAVGSYNEQFF	TGTGCCAGCAGCTACCGCGGAGCGGTAGGCTCCTACAATGAGCAGTTCTTC
TRBV10-3	NA	TRBJ1-5	once	13	CAIKGDGYQPQHF	TGTGCCATCAAGGGGGACGGTTATCAGCCCCAGCATTTT
TRBV5-6	NA	TRBJ2-1	few	12	CASSTDRNEQFF	TGTGCCAGCAGCACCGACAGGAATGAGCAGTTCTTC
TRBV7-9	TRBD1	TRBJ2-5	NA	14	CASSLAGGKETQYF	TGTGCCAGCAGCTTAGCAGGGGGCAAAGAGACCCAGTACTTC